One sample yielded the 14 T cell receptor beta chains listed below, sequenced in a study of blood T cell repertoires in COVID-19. The protocol was immunoSEQ multiplex PCR, while the TCRdb copy is restricted to in-frame clones and leaves out a portion. The sample consists of 65,000 to 70,000 clones, roughly 86% of them appearing once. Sequencing was performed on peripheral blood. Every receptor here comes from a man aged 35-49 years with COVID-19, enrolled during active disease.

V gene TRBV11-3 combines with J gene TRBJ2-4; TRBD2 might be the D (5 bases). V was clipped by 3 bases and J by 6 bases, with 6 bases between them. The CDR3 spans 12 residues. Germline CDR1 reads SGHNT; CDR2 reads YENEEA. This CDR3 reads CASSFEGNIQYF. In DNA form, the CDR3 reads TGTGCCAGCAGCTTCGAGGGAAACATTCAGTACTTC.

The V gene is TRBV2, the J gene TRBJ2-1, with 7 bases lining up with TRBD1. CDR3 length equals 13 residues. From germline, CDR1 is SNHLY and CDR2 FYNNEI. The trim removed 6 bases at V and 1 base at J, leaving 0 bases unmatched. The CDR3 reads CASRDRSYNEQFF. CDR3 DNA: TGTGCCAGCAGGGACAGGTCCTACAATGAGCAGTTCTTC.

The genes are TRBV10-3 and TRBJ2-2; tentative D call: TRBD2 (6 bases). Germline V gene sequence: CDR1 ENHRY, CDR2 SYGVKD. Trimming removed 11 bases from V and 2 bases from J, with 15 bases in between. The CDR3 is 14 residues long. The CDR3 is CASRGSGNTGELFF. DNA of the CDR3: TGTGCCTCTCGGGGTAGCGGAAACACCGGGGAGCTGTTTTTT.

This chain connects TRBV2 to TRBJ1-1; 7 bases are shared with TRBD1. Trimming cost V 6 bases and J 1 base; bases outside gene matches: 5. The CDR3 is made up of 14 amino acids. CDR1 is SNHLY and CDR2 is FYNNEI in the germline V gene. In nucleotides, the CDR3 is TGTGCCAGCAGCGAACAGGGGCCGAACACTGAAGCTTTCTTT. This translates into CASSEQGPNTEAFF. The variable domain in full, completed from reference TRBV2 and TRBJ1-1, reads EPEVTQTPSHQVTQMGQEVILRCVPISNHLYFYWYRQILGQKVEFLVSFYNNEISEKSEIFDDQFSVERPDGSNFTLKIRSTKLEDSAMYFCASSEQGPNTEAFFGQGTRLTVV.

The chain recombines TRBV5-1 with TRBJ2-7, with TRBD2 matching 8 bases. CDR1 and CDR2 from the germline V gene are SGHRS and YFSETQ. Unmatched junction bases numbered 12, after V lost 4 bases and J lost 3 bases. There are 16 residues in the CDR3. This chain's CDR3 is CASSPSSTSADYEQYF. The CDR3 region has the DNA TGCGCCAGCAGCCCCTCCTCGACTAGCGCGGACTACGAGCAGTACTTC.

The chain uses TRBV6-5 and TRBJ1-5; perhaps TRBD1 as D (5 bases). In germline, CDR1 is MNHEY, CDR2 SVGAGI. Trimming stripped 7 bases from V and 6 bases from J, with 13 bases between. This CDR3 has 13 amino acids. As DNA, the CDR3 is TGTGCCAGCACGGGGGACGCGGGTCAGCCCCAGCATTTT. This gives the protein CASTGDAGQPQHF.

This sequence joins TRBV6-1 and TRBJ2-2, with TRBD2 as a possible D gene (5 bases). The CDR3 has 17 residues. The germline V gene has CDR1 MNHNS and CDR2 SASEGT. Trimming removed 3 bases at V and 4 bases at J, with 18 bases between. CDR3 region: CASSEAASVRGTGELFF. The CDR3 bases are TGTGCCAGCAGTGAGGCCGCATCGGTTCGGGGCACCGGGGAGCTGTTTTTT.

This rearrangement joins TRBV28 to TRBJ2-7, with 9 bases aligning to TRBD1. The CDR3 runs 14 residues. Germline V lookup: CDR1 MDHEN, CDR2 SYDVKM. J was trimmed by 4 bases and V by 5 bases; bases with no gene match: 6. The CDR3 sequence is CASSPRTGAYEQYF. The DNA for the CDR3 is TGTGCCAGCAGTCCCCGGACAGGGGCATACGAGCAGTACTTC.

V is TRBV11-2 and J is TRBJ1-2; the match to TRBD1 covers 8 bases. The CDR3 has 14 residues. The germline gives CDR1 SGHAT, CDR2 FQNNGV. Trimming took 0 bases from V and 13 from J; bases not matched to a gene: 10. The CDR3 protein is CASSLDIGTGKITF. CDR3 DNA: TGTGCCAGCAGCTTAGATATAGGGACAGGAAAGATCACCTTC.

V is TRBV5-1 and J is TRBJ2-7; TRBD2 is a possible D gene (6 bases). Deletions cut 4 bases from V and 1 base from J, with 9 bases between. Germline loops: CDR1 SGHRS, CDR2 YFSETQ. The length of the CDR3 is 13 residues. CDR3: CASSEGTSYEQYF. The CDR3 DNA is TGCGCCAGCAGCGAAGGGACTTCCTACGAGCAGTACTTC. Supplemented by reference TRBV5-1 and TRBJ2-7, the full variable domain reads KAGVTQTPRYLIKTRGQQVTLSCSPISGHRSVSWYQQTPGQGLQFLFEYFSETQRNKGNFPGRFSGRQFSNSRSEMNVSTLELGDSALYLCASSEGTSYEQYFGPGTRLTVT.

Details on this clone: Other DNA sequences from this sample encode an identical CDR3 as well. The J gene is TRBJ1-2, the V gene TRBV30; a weak D match, TRBD1 (5 bases). This CDR3 has 13 amino acids. Germline CDR1 GTSNPN, CDR2 SVGIG (reference sequence). With 4 bases removed from V and 3 bases from J, the gap between germline ends came to 12 bases. The CDR3 loop is CAWTGGGDYGYTF. The CDR3 DNA sequence: TGTGCCTGGACCGGGGGAGGGGACTATGGCTACACCTTC. The full variable domain, in which reference TRBV30 and TRBJ1-2 provide the parts outside the CDR3, is SQTIHQWPATLVQPVGSPLSLECTVEGTSNPNLYWYRQAAGRGLQLLFYSVGIGQISSEVPQNLSASRPQDRQFILSSKKLLLSDSGFYLCAWTGGGDYGYTFGSGTRLTVV.

J is TRBJ2-7 and V is TRBV9; the match to TRBD2 covers 7 bases. Germline V lookup: CDR1 SGDLS, CDR2 YYNGEE. Unmatched junction bases numbered 10, after V lost 4 bases and J lost 3 bases. The CDR3 contains 15 residues. In nucleotides, the CDR3 is TGTGCCAGCAGCAACACAGCGGGGAACTTCTACGAGCAGTACTTC. Its translation is CASSNTAGNFYEQYF.

The rearrangement links TRBV7-2 to TRBJ1-2; 9 nucleotides line up with TRBD1. The germline CDR1 and CDR2 sequences are SGHTA and FQGNSA. This CDR3 contains 13 residues. J gave up 8 bases and V 5 bases, and 6 bases lay outside the gene matches. For the CDR3, the DNA is TGTGCCAGCAGCCCCCGGGACAGGGCGGGCTACACCTTC. It specifies CASSPRDRAGYTF.

V is TRBV27 and J is TRBJ1-2; 8 bases align to TRBD1. Germline assignment: CDR1 MNHEY and CDR2 SMNVEV (reference sequence). CDR3 length: 14 residues. The V gene end was trimmed by 5 bases and the J gene end by 4 bases; junction bases not matched to a gene: 6. CDR3 nucleotides: TGTGCCAGCAGTCCCCGGGACAGGATCTATGGCTACACCTTC. Protein product: CASSPRDRIYGYTF.